The clone carrying this T cell receptor beta chain showed up many times. Its antigen is undetermined. This entry comes from a study of blood T cells in healthy people across ages. Overall study: Per two T cells, about one barcoded beta molecule was captured through template switching. Study-wide points: There was no known CMV status for donors, so expanded clonotype changes were possibly confounded.

Trimming shortened V by 6 bases and J by 9 bases, and 15 bases separated the two germline ends. CDR3 length: 13 amino acids. Germline assignment: CDR1 LGHNT and CDR2 FRNRAP. A J-beta primer mix and a sample-barcoded 5' primer were used in a second PCR of roughly 7 to 12 cycles. Every cDNA was tagged by a template-switch adaptor with 12 random nucleotides. TCRdb re-called the 5' RACE reads through MiXCR, storing one row per CDR3 protein. Altogether about 1.7 million distinct CDR3 sequences are present, about 28% being singletons, with the ten largest covering 7.7%. This sequence was found in a woman aged 25 to 39 in good health. This chain uses TRBV12-5 with TRBJ2-4, with a possible D match to TRBD1 (6 bases). Sequencing was performed on blood. CDR3 DNA: TGTGCTAGTGGCCTTGACAGGACAAGCATTCAGTACTTC. Protein product: CASGLDRTSIQYF.